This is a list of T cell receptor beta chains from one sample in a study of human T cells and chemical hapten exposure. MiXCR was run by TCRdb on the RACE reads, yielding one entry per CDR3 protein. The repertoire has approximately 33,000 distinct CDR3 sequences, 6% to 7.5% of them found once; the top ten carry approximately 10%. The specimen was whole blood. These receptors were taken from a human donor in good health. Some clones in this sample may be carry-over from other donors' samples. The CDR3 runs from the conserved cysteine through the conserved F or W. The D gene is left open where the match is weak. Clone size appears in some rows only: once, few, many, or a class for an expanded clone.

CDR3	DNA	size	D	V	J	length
CAVRRQGLNTEAFF	TGTGCCGTCAGACGACAGGGCTTGAACACTGAAGCTTTCTTT	-	TRBD1	TRBV28	TRBJ1-1	14
CASSLEGGSYNEQFF	TGCGCCAGCAGCTTGGAGGGGGGATCCTACAATGAGCAGTTCTTC	few	-	TRBV5-1	TRBJ2-1	15
CASSLSGSDTIYF	TGTGCCAGCAGCTTATCAGGGTCCGACACCATATATTTT	many	-	TRBV7-9	TRBJ1-3	13
CASSLGSSLQETQYF	TGTGCCAGCAGCTTGGGTAGCTCCCTTCAGGAGACCCAGTACTTC	-	-	TRBV7-2	TRBJ2-5	15
CSARGQGSHNEKLFF	TGCAGTGCTAGAGGGCAAGGGTCCCATAATGAAAAACTGTTTTTT	many	-	TRBV20-1	TRBJ1-4	15
CASSLAGQGYGAFF	TGTGCCAGCAGCTTAGCGGGACAGGGCTATGGAGCTTTCTTT	many	TRBD1	TRBV7-2	TRBJ1-1	14
CATEGGTEAFF	TGTGCCACCGAGGGAGGCACTGAAGCTTTCTTT	many	-	TRBV6-5	TRBJ1-1	11
CASSSQGWDSPLHF	TGTGCCAGCAGCTCACAGGGTTGGGATTCACCCCTCCACTTT	few	-	TRBV7-9	TRBJ1-6	14
CASSIQSGYGYTF	TGTGCCAGCAGTATACAATCAGGCTATGGCTACACCTTC	-	-	TRBV28	TRBJ1-2	13
CASSFNKNIQYF	TGTGCCAGCAGTTTTAACAAAAACATTCAGTACTTC	many	-	TRBV12-3/TRBV12-4	TRBJ2-4	12
CASSTQVKTQYF	TGTGCCAGCAGCACCCAGGTGAAGACCCAGTACTTC	many	-	TRBV7-2	TRBJ2-5	12
CSARDRYTEAFF	TGCAGTGCTAGAGATAGATACACTGAAGCTTTCTTT	many	-	TRBV20-1	TRBJ1-1	12
CASSASRGEQYF	TGCGCCAGCAGCGCTTCACGTGGGGAGCAGTACTTC	-	-	TRBV10-1	TRBJ2-7	12
CASSPRAAPPNYGYTF	TGTGCCAGCAGCCCTAGGGCAGCGCCTCCTAACTATGGCTACACCTTC	many	-	TRBV7-9	TRBJ1-2	16
CSVLGGQRADTQYF	TGCAGCGTCTTAGGGGGCCAGAGGGCAGATACGCAGTATTTT	few	TRBD1	TRBV29-1	TRBJ2-3	14
CASSSGPRWFF	TGTGCCAGCAGTTCGGGCCCTAGGTGGTTCTTC	many	-	TRBV25-1	TRBJ2-1	11
CASSPLGGHTDTQYF	TGTGCCAGCAGCCCACTAGGGGGCCACACAGATACGCAGTATTTT	many	TRBD1	TRBV6-1	TRBJ2-3	15
CASSYNGGETQYF	TGTGCCAGCAGTTACAATGGAGGGGAGACCCAGTACTTC	few	-	TRBV6-6	TRBJ2-5	13
CASSHGTGRGYGYTF	TGTGCCAGCAGCCACGGGACAGGGAGGGGGTATGGCTACACCTTC	-	TRBD1	TRBV7-2	TRBJ1-2	15
CASGAGTGFAFF	TGTGCCAGCGGGGCCGGGACAGGGTTTGCTTTCTTT	few	TRBD1	TRBV2	TRBJ1-1	12
CASSGPMVALRGTGELFF	TGTGCCAGCAGTGGCCCCATGGTCGCCTTACGGGGCACCGGGGAGCTGTTTTTT	few	-	TRBV6-1	TRBJ2-2	18
CASSIGNTEAFF	TGTGCCAGCAGTATCGGAAACACTGAAGCTTTCTTT	few	-	TRBV25-1	TRBJ1-1	12
CASSLVPGEPNQPQHF	TGCGCCAGCAGCTTAGTCCCCGGGGAACCCAATCAGCCCCAGCATTTT	many	-	TRBV5-1	TRBJ1-5	16
CASSQENPGVANYGYTF	TGCGCCAGCAGCCAAGAAAATCCAGGGGTAGCTAACTATGGCTACACCTTC	many	-	TRBV4-3	TRBJ1-2	17
CASSLAWGTADSNQPQHF	TGTGCCAGCAGTTTAGCATGGGGGACGGCGGATAGCAATCAGCCCCAGCATTTT	many	-	TRBV12-3/TRBV12-4	TRBJ1-5	18
CASSATGRSVKFF	TGTGCCAGCAGTGCGACAGGGAGGTCCGTTAAGTTCTTC	many	-	TRBV2	TRBJ2-1	13
CASSSGTGGWSEAFF	TGTGCCAGCAGTTCGGGGACAGGGGGCTGGTCTGAAGCTTTCTTT	many	TRBD1	TRBV12-3/TRBV12-4	TRBJ1-1	15
CASSLVDRGIGELFF	TGTGCCAGCAGCTTAGTCGACAGGGGGATCGGGGAGCTGTTTTTT	many	TRBD1	TRBV11-2	TRBJ2-2	15
CASSLGGADRRGEQFF	TGTGCCAGCAGCTTAGGGGGGGCGGACAGGAGGGGTGAGCAGTTCTTC	-	-	TRBV7-9	TRBJ2-1	16
CASSLGGGDETQYF	TGTGCCAGCAGCTTGGGGGGGGGAGATGAGACCCAGTACTTC	-	TRBD2	TRBV5-6	TRBJ2-5	14
CSARGRSFYSNQPQHF	TGCAGTGCTAGAGGTCGCAGTTTCTATAGCAATCAGCCCCAGCATTTT	few	-	TRBV20-1	TRBJ1-5	16
CASSTPQGAYTGELFF	TGTGCCAGTAGTACTCCCCAGGGGGCTTACACCGGGGAGCTGTTTTTT	few	TRBD1	TRBV19	TRBJ2-2	16
CASSLQAVGNEQFF	TGTGCCAGCAGCTTACAAGCGGTGGGGAATGAGCAGTTCTTC	few	-	TRBV7-8	TRBJ2-1	14
CSVVALRGGRDGYTF	TGCAGCGTTGTTGCCCTCAGGGGAGGGCGGGATGGCTACACCTTC	-	-	TRBV29-1	TRBJ1-2	15
CASTHDRLSSYNEQFF	TGTGCCAGCACCCATGACAGGTTGAGCTCCTACAATGAGCAGTTCTTC	many	-	TRBV2	TRBJ2-1	16
CASSQGEKTLFYGYTF	TGTGCCAGCAGCCAAGGGGAGAAAACCCTTTTCTATGGCTACACCTTC	many	-	TRBV3-1	TRBJ1-2	16
CASSQGDTEAFF	TGTGCCAGCAGCCAGGGGGACACTGAAGCTTTCTTT	many	TRBD1	TRBV12-3/TRBV12-4	TRBJ1-1	12
CASSPQGRTEAFF	TGTGCCAGCTCACCACAGGGGCGCACTGAAGCTTTCTTT	few	-	TRBV18	TRBJ1-1	13
CATSPRGDTQYF	TGTGCCACCAGTCCCAGGGGAGATACGCAGTATTTT	many	-	TRBV24-1	TRBJ2-3	12
CASSQGGGRTEAFF	TGTGCCAGCAGTCAAGGGGGGGGTCGGACTGAAGCTTTCTTT	many	-	TRBV28	TRBJ1-1	14
CASSSGATSGYTF	TGTGCCAGCAGTTCCGGCGCGACGAGCGGCTACACCTTC	few	-	TRBV12-3/TRBV12-4	TRBJ1-2	13
CASSSRSRVAARVPEQYF	TGTGCCAGCAGCTCTAGATCTAGGGTTGCAGCCCGGGTCCCTGAGCAGTACTTC	many	-	TRBV7-2	TRBJ2-7	18
CASSLAQGGTGETQYF	TGTGCCAGCAGCTTAGCGCAGGGGGGCACGGGGGAGACCCAGTACTTC	-	-	TRBV7-7	TRBJ2-5	16
CASSLPGTGVYEQYF	TGTGCCAGCAGCTTACCCGGGACAGGAGTCTACGAGCAGTACTTC	many	TRBD1	TRBV7-2	TRBJ2-7	15
CASSSNTGIGNQPQHF	TGTGCCAGCAGTTCAAACACCGGTATCGGGAATCAGCCCCAGCATTTT	few	-	TRBV28	TRBJ1-5	16
CSVGDRGDGYTF	TGCAGCGTTGGGGACAGGGGCGATGGCTACACCTTC	many	TRBD1	TRBV29-1	TRBJ1-2	12
CASSLDGGRDTEAFF	TGTGCCAGCAGCTTGGATGGAGGGCGTGACACTGAAGCTTTCTTT	many	-	TRBV5-6	TRBJ1-1	15
CAWSVGTVYEQYF	TGTGCCTGGAGTGTTGGGACGGTGTACGAGCAGTACTTC	-	-	TRBV30	TRBJ2-7	13
CSVVGSTAGLAGPRSYNEQFF	TGCAGCGTTGTGGGCAGTACTGCAGGACTAGCGGGACCCCGCTCCTACAATGAGCAGTTCTTC	few	TRBD2	TRBV29-1	TRBJ2-1	21
CASSLGAGEVIYEQYF	TGCGCCAGCAGCTTGGGGGCGGGAGAAGTCATCTACGAGCAGTACTTC	-	TRBD2	TRBV5-1	TRBJ2-7	16
CAWSVGGRGNQPQHF	TGTGCCTGGAGTGTAGGCGGAAGAGGCAATCAGCCCCAGCATTTT	-	-	TRBV30	TRBJ1-5	15
CASSLSALETQYF	TGTGCCAGCAGCTTATCAGCATTGGAGACCCAGTACTTC	few	-	TRBV7-8	TRBJ2-5	13
CASSSMMGVEGPYGYTF	TGTGCCAGCAGCTCAATGATGGGTGTCGAGGGGCCCTATGGCTACACCTTC	few	-	TRBV11-2	TRBJ1-2	17
CSARTGRENQPQHF	TGCAGTGCTAGGACCGGAAGGGAGAATCAGCCCCAGCATTTT	many	-	TRBV20-1	TRBJ1-5	14
CASRPGQELYGYTF	TGTGCCAGTAGACCGGGACAGGAACTTTATGGCTACACCTTC	-	TRBD1	TRBV19	TRBJ1-2	14
CASSPGQGLSYEQYF	TGCGCCAGCAGCCCTGGACAGGGATTATCCTACGAGCAGTACTTC	-	TRBD1	TRBV5-1	TRBJ2-7	15
CASSQVGTSGNSEQFF	TGTGCCAGCAGCCAAGTAGGGACTAGCGGGAATAGTGAGCAGTTCTTC	many	TRBD2	TRBV4-2	TRBJ2-1	16
CASSSTRDRGGMNTEAFF	TGCGCCAGCAGCTCAACGAGGGACAGGGGGGGAATGAACACTGAAGCTTTCTTT	many	TRBD1	TRBV5-1	TRBJ1-1	18
CASSQGQGLAKLFF	TGTGCCAGCAGCCAGGGCCAAGGGCTCGCAAAACTGTTTTTT	few	-	TRBV3-1	TRBJ1-4	14
CASSLLAGGRDTQYF	TGTGCCAGCAGCTTATTAGCGGGAGGTAGAGATACGCAGTATTTT	many	TRBD2	TRBV7-8	TRBJ2-3	15